The rows below give T cell receptor beta chains drawn from one sample of a study of OX40 agonist ivuxolimab in advanced cancers. Method: immunoSEQ multiplex PCR; TCRdb's copy keeps in-frame clones and lacks some. The sample has roughly 10,000 clones, 66% seen once. Sample: CD4+ or CD8+ T cells sorted from blood, taken in a trial of the OX40 agonist ivuxolimab. Receptors originate from an adult with an advanced solid tumor such as melanoma, head and neck, liver or kidney cancer. Both conserved end residues are part of each CDR3. Fields, in order: CDR3 protein, J gene, V gene.

CDR3aa: CASSSDVYNEQFF
j_gene: TRBJ2-1
v_gene: TRBV11-1

CDR3aa: CASRAVNYEQYF
j_gene: TRBJ2-7
v_gene: TRBV27

CDR3aa: CASSLGSGQFSYNSPLHF
j_gene: TRBJ1-6
v_gene: TRBV7-9

CDR3aa: CASSAQGGNEQFF
j_gene: TRBJ2-1
v_gene: TRBV6-5

CDR3aa: CASSIGGDEQFF
j_gene: TRBJ2-1
v_gene: TRBV19

CDR3aa: CASSLTGLGSAETQYF
j_gene: TRBJ2-5
v_gene: TRBV7-2

CDR3aa: CAISEPDRGLEEQYF
j_gene: TRBJ2-7
v_gene: TRBV10-3

CDR3aa: CASAGGGLPTDTQYF
j_gene: TRBJ2-3
v_gene: TRBV12-5

CDR3aa: CASSFVGETGYEQYF
j_gene: TRBJ2-7
v_gene: TRBV12-1

CDR3aa: CASSLVIAGAYEQYF
j_gene: TRBJ2-7
v_gene: TRBV5-4

CDR3aa: CASSLVGTVQETQYF
j_gene: TRBJ2-5
v_gene: TRBV7-8

CDR3aa: CASRKFPDDEQFF
j_gene: TRBJ2-1
v_gene: TRBV27

CDR3aa: CASSHGQENTGELFF
j_gene: TRBJ2-2
v_gene: TRBV4-3

CDR3aa: CASSLGPDTEAFF
j_gene: TRBJ1-1
v_gene: TRBV11-2

CDR3aa: CASSQDAGGGADTQYF
j_gene: TRBJ2-3
v_gene: TRBV4-2

CDR3aa: CASSQKGRGGSGIQETQYF
j_gene: TRBJ2-5
v_gene: TRBV4-1

CDR3aa: CASSEEGAKRGYNEQFF
j_gene: TRBJ2-1
v_gene: TRBV2

CDR3aa: CSVEWQPYNEQFF
j_gene: TRBJ2-1
v_gene: TRBV29-1

CDR3aa: CASSLSGGYNEQFF
j_gene: TRBJ2-1
v_gene: TRBV27

CDR3aa: CASGRYYNEQFF
j_gene: TRBJ2-1
v_gene: TRBV6-5

CDR3aa: CASSLTGTRTYEQYF
j_gene: TRBJ2-7
v_gene: TRBV7-2

CDR3aa: CASSLSAGAGYTF
j_gene: TRBJ1-2
v_gene: TRBV27

CDR3aa: CASSLARAQFF
j_gene: TRBJ2-1
v_gene: TRBV28

CDR3aa: CASSPQYEQYF
j_gene: TRBJ2-7
v_gene: TRBV7-9

CDR3aa: CASSKARRLSGNTIYF
j_gene: TRBJ1-3
v_gene: TRBV21-1

CDR3aa: CAILGGPTDTQYF
j_gene: TRBJ2-3
v_gene: TRBV10-3

CDR3aa: CASSLDTVNEQFF
j_gene: TRBJ2-1
v_gene: TRBV5-4

CDR3aa: CASYPDGAYEQYF
j_gene: TRBJ2-7
v_gene: TRBV28

CDR3aa: CASSIGDSGANVLTF
j_gene: TRBJ2-6
v_gene: TRBV19

CDR3aa: CAISESTGGLKTQYF
j_gene: TRBJ2-5
v_gene: TRBV10-3

CDR3aa: CASSQDAAGGLTGELFF
j_gene: TRBJ2-2
v_gene: TRBV4-2

CDR3aa: CASSTISFTRTTNTEAFF
j_gene: TRBJ1-1
v_gene: TRBV19

CDR3aa: CASSLYGTNNEQFF
j_gene: TRBJ2-1
v_gene: TRBV7-9

CDR3aa: CASSVEIQETQYF
j_gene: TRBJ2-5
v_gene: TRBV9

CDR3aa: CASSLEAKQSYNEQFF
j_gene: TRBJ2-1
v_gene: TRBV5-1

CDR3aa: CASGQDRGGADTQYF
j_gene: TRBJ2-3
v_gene: TRBV4-3

CDR3aa: CASSVQGNTEAFF
j_gene: TRBJ1-1
v_gene: TRBV6-5

CDR3aa: CASTPSRGYTF
j_gene: TRBJ1-2
v_gene: TRBV6-6

CDR3aa: CASSQQGPNYGYTF
j_gene: TRBJ1-2
v_gene: TRBV27

CDR3aa: CASEGLMGAGELFF
j_gene: TRBJ2-2
v_gene: TRBV19

CDR3aa: CASSGPGASSYEQYF
j_gene: TRBJ2-7
v_gene: TRBV5-4

CDR3aa: CASSIPRQTENYGYTF
j_gene: TRBJ1-2
v_gene: TRBV19

CDR3aa: CASREGEAFF
j_gene: TRBJ1-1
v_gene: TRBV28

CDR3aa: CASSRTSGGANEQFF
j_gene: TRBJ2-1
v_gene: TRBV11-2

CDR3aa: CASSSRGSEQYF
j_gene: TRBJ2-7
v_gene: TRBV27

CDR3aa: CASSEGTDGNTIYF
j_gene: TRBJ1-3
v_gene: TRBV9

CDR3aa: CASSVGGGADTQYF
j_gene: TRBJ2-3
v_gene: TRBV9

CDR3aa: CASSLGNAVEALAGEQYF
j_gene: TRBJ2-7
v_gene: TRBV7-9

CDR3aa: CASSYDRDNTEAFF
j_gene: TRBJ1-1
v_gene: TRBV6-5

CDR3aa: CASSLAGSYEQYF
j_gene: TRBJ2-7
v_gene: TRBV5-8